The T cell receptor beta chain under discussion was sequenced for a study of response to subunit inactivated influenza vaccine. A single record per CDR3 protein comes from TCRdb applying MiXCR to the RT-PCR reads. The data show under 750,000 distinct CDR3 sequences, approximately 12% seen once. The germline CDR1 and CDR2 sequences are SGHVS and FNYEAQ. This CDR3 is built from 16 residues. Deletions cut 5 bases from V and 0 bases from J, with 15 bases between. This clonotype was recorded a few times. This sequence originates from a man aged 45 to 65 who received an inactivated influenza vaccine. This chain uses TRBV7-6 with TRBJ2-3, with D perhaps given as TRBD1 or TRBD2 (5 bases each). Material: PBMCs from blood, obtained on the day of vaccination. CDR3 residues: CASSAQPGPSTDTQYF. The CDR3, as DNA: TGTGCCAGCAGCGCCCAGCCGGGACCAAGCACAGATACGCAGTATTTT.